One sample yielded the 30 T cell receptor beta chains listed below, sequenced in a study of radiation and T cells in renal cell carcinoma. As for time point: blood 2 weeks post-SBRT. Treatment denoted: 15 Gy SBRT to primary tumor, nephrectomy 4 weeks later. Sequenced by immunoSEQ multiplex PCR; TCRdb stores in-frame clones only, minus some. The sample has 95,000 to 150,000 clones, over 75% seen once. The input for sequencing was blood, taken from a patient whose treatment included radiotherapy and nephrectomy. The receptors were sampled from a man aged 50-59 years with renal cell carcinoma.

The rearrangement links TRBV6-1 to TRBJ2-7; 9 bases match TRBD1. This CDR3 is built from 14 residues. After removal of 3 bases from V and 0 bases from J, the junction contained 0 bases not matched to a gene. Germline assignment: CDR1 MNHNS and CDR2 SASEGT. As DNA, the CDR3 is TGTGCCAGCAGTGAGACAGGGGGCTCCTACGAGCAGTACTTC. It translates to CASSETGGSYEQYF.

The chain employs TRBV5-8 and TRBJ2-3; D is possibly TRBD1 (6 bases). Trimming removed 6 bases at V and 1 base at J, with 12 bases between. The CDR3 runs 14 residues. Germline V lookup: CDR1 SGHTS, CDR2 YDEGEE. In DNA, the CDR3 is TGTGCCAGCAACCGGAACAGGGGCACAGATACGCAGTATTTT. Its translation: CASNRNRGTDTQYF.

The chain links TRBV5-1 to TRBJ2-2, with D unclear. Germline loops: CDR1 SGHRS, CDR2 YFSETQ. This CDR3 has 15 residues. Trimming left V 5 bases short and J 0 bases short, with 11 bases between. CDR3 nucleotide sequence: TGCGCCAGCAGGTCAGCACCTCCGAACACCGGGGAGCTGTTTTTT. This codes for CASRSAPPNTGELFF.

This clone appeared a few times. This chain connects TRBV19 to TRBJ2-2; D is unresolved. Germline V gives CDR1 LNHDA, CDR2 SQIVND (reference sequence). V was shortened by 6 bases and J by 5 bases, with 7 bases between the two germline ends. This CDR3 is built from 12 residues. CDR3 nucleotides: TGTGCCAGTAGCCTTACGACCGGGGAGCTGTTTTTT. This codes for CASSLTTGELFF.

This clone was observed once. This chain links TRBV9 with TRBJ1-2; D perhaps matches TRBD1 (5 bases). Looked up from germline, CDR1 is SGDLS and CDR2 is YYNGEE. Trimming stripped 4 bases from V and 1 base from J, with 26 bases between. This CDR3 is built from 19 residues. CDR3 sequence (DNA): TGTGCCAGCAGCCCAGGACCCGGGACCCCCGGTTATCGTAACTATGGCTACACCTTC. It yields the protein CASSPGPGTPGYRNYGYTF.

The chain recombines TRBV6-1 with TRBJ1-2; TRBD1 aligns across 7 bases. There are 12 residues in the CDR3. J lost 5 bases, V lost 8 bases, and 5 bases had no gene match. Looked up from germline, CDR1 is MNHNS and CDR2 is SASEGT. This chain's CDR3 is CASGDRYYGYTF. The CDR3 nucleotides read TGTGCCAGCGGGGACAGATATTATGGCTACACCTTC.

The chain recombines TRBV19 with TRBJ1-3, with a weak D call TRBD1 (5 bases). The V gene lost 5 bases and the J gene lost 0 bases, with 14 bases spanning the gap. Germline V CDR1 and CDR2: LNHDA, SQIVND (reference sequence). The CDR3 consists of 16 residues. CDR3 nucleotides: TGTGCCAGTAGTGACCGACAGAAAACCTCTGGAAACACCATATATTTT. Translating gives CASSDRQKTSGNTIYF. Full variable domain (missing parts from reference TRBV19 and TRBJ1-3): DGGITQSPKYLFRKEGQNVTLSCEQNLNHDAMYWYRQDPGQGLRLIYYSQIVNDFQKGDIAEGYSVSREKKESFPLTVTSAQKNPTAFYLCASSDRQKTSGNTIYFGEGSWLTVV.

Points on this clone: The same CDR3 also results from other DNA sequences found in this sample. This sequence joins TRBV11-1 and TRBJ2-7, with TRBD2 matching over 10 bases. Per the germline V gene, CDR1 is SGHAT and CDR2 is FQDESV (reference sequence). The CDR3 spans 15 residues. J lost 6 bases, V lost 3 bases, and 8 bases had no gene match. CDR3 in amino acids: CASSFSGTSVGEQYF. The CDR3 coding sequence is TGTGCCAGCAGCTTCTCCGGGACTAGCGTCGGCGAGCAGTACTTC.

The chain is built from TRBV20-1 and TRBJ1-4; unclear D gene. V shed 5 bases and J shed 5 bases, with 6 bases lying between them. There are 11 residues in the CDR3. CDR1 and CDR2 from the germline V gene are DFQATT and SNEGSKA (reference sequence). The DNA of the CDR3 is TGCAGTGCTCTTCTAAATGAAAAACTGTTTTTT. Protein product: CSALLNEKLFF.

In this sample, this clone turned up many times. The J gene is TRBJ1-1, the V gene TRBV6-1, with D perhaps matching TRBD1 (5 bases). The CDR3 runs to 13 residues. Trimming shortened V by 4 bases and J by 5 bases, and 11 bases separated the two germline ends. Germline V gene data show CDR1 as MNHNS and CDR2 as SASEGT. The CDR3 reads CASSGAGGTEAFF. The CDR3 DNA sequence: TGTGCCAGCAGTGGAGCGGGGGGGACTGAAGCTTTCTTT.

The V and J genes are TRBV12-5 and TRBJ1-5; tentatively, D is TRBD1 (6 bases). This CDR3 spans 15 amino acids. CDR1 LGHNT and CDR2 FRNRAP come from the germline V gene. Deletions cut 2 bases from V and 3 bases from J, with 11 bases between. CDR3: CASGLSPGANQPQHF. In nucleotides, the CDR3 is TGTGCTAGTGGTTTGAGTCCAGGGGCCAATCAGCCCCAGCATTTT.

The DNA for the CDR3 is TGTGCCACCAGGGGAGGTCCCTACGAGCAGTACTTC. Encoded protein: CATRGGPYEQYF. The rearrangement uses TRBV6-5 and TRBJ2-7; tentatively, D is TRBD1 or TRBD2 (6 bases each). The CDR3 covers 12 residues. The germline gives CDR1 MNHEY, CDR2 SVGAGI. Between the trimmed V and J ends, which lost 10 bases and 2 bases, there was a span of 12 bases.

This clone was observed once. The chain has TRBV5-5 and TRBJ1-2, with D unresolved. Between the trimmed V and J ends, which lost 2 bases and 13 bases, there was a span of 12 bases. The CDR3 loop spans 11 amino acids. Germline CDR1 SGHKS, CDR2 YYEKEE (reference sequence). CDR3 sequence (DNA): TGTGCCAGCAGCTTAGAATCCAATTGCACCTTC. Amino acids: CASSLESNCTF.

The rearrangement uses TRBV5-5 and TRBJ2-2, with D unresolved. The V end was cut by 0 bases, the J end by 7 bases, with 7 bases between. Germline loops: CDR1 SGHKS, CDR2 YYEKEE (reference sequence). The CDR3 has 13 residues. The CDR3 is CASSLGNHGELFF. CDR3 nucleotide sequence: TGTGCCAGCAGCTTGGGAAATCACGGGGAGCTGTTTTTT. Looking up the rest from reference TRBV5-5 and TRBJ2-2 gives the full variable domain: DAGVTQSPTHLIKTRGQQVTLRCSPISGHKSVSWYQQVLGQGPQFIFQYYEKEERGRGNFPDRFSARQFPNYSSELNVNALLLGDSALYLCASSLGNHGELFFGEGSRLTVL.

This chain links TRBV5-4 with TRBJ2-6; the match to TRBD1 covers 12 bases. Trimming took 4 bases from V and 2 from J; bases not matched to a gene: 7. Germline values: CDR1 SGHNT, CDR2 YYREEE (reference sequence). The CDR3 has 18 residues. In DNA form, the CDR3 reads TGTGCCAGCAGCAGACCGGGACAGGGGGCAGCTGGGGCCAACGTCCTGACTTTC. Protein: CASSRPGQGAAGANVLTF.

The chain uses TRBV2 and TRBJ1-1; 9 bases align to TRBD1. Germline-derived CDR1 and CDR2 are SNHLY and FYNNEI. The length of the CDR3 is 17 residues. V dropped 10 bases and J dropped 4; count of bases not matched to a gene: 19. CDR3 sequence reads: CATDGGTGRVWGTEAFF. CDR3 nucleotide sequence: TGTGCCACCGATGGGGGGACAGGGAGGGTATGGGGCACTGAAGCTTTCTTT.

This clone was recorded a few times. For the CDR3, the DNA is TGTGCCAGTAGTATTAAGGGCGTGAACACTGAAGCTTTCTTT. Translating it yields CASSIKGVNTEAFF. The V call is TRBV19, the J call TRBJ1-1; D gene ambiguous. V dropped 3 bases and J dropped 0 bases, with 8 bases sitting between them. The CDR3 sequence is 14 residues long. CDR1 and CDR2 from the germline V gene are LNHDA and SQIVND (reference sequence).

V and J are TRBV4-2 and TRBJ1-1, with D possibly being TRBD1 (5 bases). The CDR3 is made up of 15 amino acids. The germline CDR1 and CDR2 sequences are LGHNA and YNFKEQ. The ends were cut back, 3 bases at V and 1 base at J, with 12 bases in the middle. CDR3 protein: CASSQQITGNTEAFF. The CDR3 DNA reads TGTGCCAGCAGCCAGCAAATTACAGGGAACACTGAAGCTTTCTTT.

The chain is built from TRBV2 and TRBJ1-1; unclear D gene. The V and J ends lost 6 bases and 0 bases respectively, with 14 bases between them. The CDR3 is 15 residues long. Germline loops: CDR1 SNHLY, CDR2 FYNNEI. The CDR3 region has the DNA TGTGCCAGCAGCGACCTTGGACCGTTGAACACTGAAGCTTTCTTT. Its protein is CASSDLGPLNTEAFF.

Details on this clone: A read error may produce the germline difference seen at one junction end. CDR3 in DNA: TGTGCCAGCAGCTTGGGACGGAGCTCTGGAAACACCATGTATTTT. This translates into CASSLGRSSGNTMYF. The chain has TRBV11-2 and TRBJ1-3, with a possible D match to TRBD1 (5 bases). The germline V gene encodes CDR1 SGHAT and CDR2 FQNNGV. The CDR3 contains 15 residues.

The table lists this clone with a count of one. The sample carries other DNA sequences with the same CDR3. The rearrangement joins TRBV2 to TRBJ2-1; D tentatively reads TRBD1 or TRBD2 (5 bases each). Deletions cut 4 bases from V and 5 bases from J, with 12 bases between. CDR1 SNHLY and CDR2 FYNNEI come from the germline V gene. The CDR3 contains 14 residues. The CDR3 sequence is CASSVQGEDNEQFF. CDR3 nucleotides: TGTGCCAGCAGTGTGCAGGGAGAAGACAATGAGCAGTTCTTC.

Regarding this clone: Other DNA sequences in this sample translate to the same CDR3. This chain links TRBV6-5 with TRBJ1-1, with D unclear. Germline V gene lookup returns CDR1 MNHEY and CDR2 SVGAGI. This CDR3 region has 14 residues. V lost 2 bases and J lost 4, with 11 bases in between. In nucleotides, the CDR3 is TGTGCCAGCAGTTACGGCCAGGCTTCCACTGAAGCTTTCTTT. It codes for CASSYGQASTEAFF.

This clone occurred once. The CDR3 DNA follows: TGTGCCAGCAGCCGAAGGACAGCGAACACCGGGGAGCTGTTTTTT. Amino acids: CASSRRTANTGELFF. The V call is TRBV7-3, the J call TRBJ2-2; tentative D call: TRBD1 (6 bases). Trimming cost V 5 bases and J 0 bases, with 10 bases left between them. The CDR3 consists of 15 residues. Germline V CDR1 and CDR2: SGHTA, FQGTGA.

The chain joins TRBV27 to TRBJ1-6; D may be TRBD1 (6 bases). Germline CDR1 reads MNHEY; CDR2 reads SMNVEV (reference sequence). The germline V and J ends were trimmed by 5 bases and 7 bases, with 12 bases remaining between them. CDR3 length equals 14 residues. CDR3: CASSPSGDNSPLHF. Written as DNA, the CDR3 is TGTGCCAGCAGTCCTTCAGGGGACAATTCACCCCTCCACTTT.

V is TRBV6-1 and J is TRBJ2-5; D is unresolved. V was cut by 5 bases and J by 5 bases, with 15 bases left in between. The CDR3 runs to 14 residues. Germline V lookup: CDR1 MNHNS, CDR2 SASEGT. Here the CDR3 reads CASSMGTEWETQYF. The CDR3 DNA reads TGTGCCAGCAGTATGGGTACAGAGTGGGAGACCCAGTACTTC.

The chain recombines TRBV30 with TRBJ2-6; 9 bases are a match to TRBD1. The V and J ends lost 3 bases and 0 bases, in that order; junction bases with no gene match: 6. The length of the CDR3 is 17 residues. From germline, CDR1 is GTSNPN and CDR2 SVGIG (reference sequence). DNA of the CDR3: TGTGCCTGGAGAAGGGACAGGGCAAGCTCTGGGGCCAACGTCCTGACTTTC. Encoded protein: CAWRRDRASSGANVLTF. The full variable domain, rest sourced from reference TRBV30 and TRBJ2-6, is SQTIHQWPATLVQPVGSPLSLECTVEGTSNPNLYWYRQAAGRGLQLLFYSVGIGQISSEVPQNLSASRPQDRQFILSSKKLLLSDSGFYLCAWRRDRASSGANVLTFGAGSRLTVL.

Comment on this clone: This sample also contains other DNA sequences that code for the same CDR3. The rearrangement joins TRBV19 to TRBJ1-2; D possibly corresponds to TRBD1 (5 bases). This CDR3 region has 11 residues. The germline gives CDR1 LNHDA, CDR2 SQIVND (reference sequence). Trimming took 8 bases from V and 3 from J, leaving 7 bases between them. Here the CDR3 DNA reads TGTGCCAGTTCCAGGGACTATGGCTACACCTTC. Protein: CASSRDYGYTF. Full variable domain (outside the CDR3, taken from reference TRBV19 and TRBJ1-2): DGGITQSPKYLFRKEGQNVTLSCEQNLNHDAMYWYRQDPGQGLRLIYYSQIVNDFQKGDIAEGYSVSREKKESFPLTVTSAQKNPTAFYLCASSRDYGYTFGSGTRLTVV.

This clone was observed a few times. The chain uses TRBV4-1 and TRBJ2-7; the match to TRBD2 covers 9 bases. Trimming removed 3 bases from V and 7 bases from J; junction bases left unmatched: 13. Germline V gene data show CDR1 as MGHRA and CDR2 as YSYEKL. There are 16 residues in the CDR3. CDR3 protein: CASSQIILAGKREQYF. The CDR3 nucleotides read TGCGCCAGCAGCCAGATCATCCTAGCGGGAAAGAGAGAGCAGTACTTC.

The chain has TRBV13 and TRBJ2-4; 11 bases align to TRBD2. The J segment lost 0 bases and the V segment lost 0 bases, leaving 7 bases of the junction unmatched. This CDR3 is 19 amino acids long. The V gene's germline CDR1 is PRHDT and CDR2 FYEKMQ (reference sequence). The CDR3 here is CASSLGLAGGLVAKNIQYF. For the CDR3, the DNA is TGTGCCAGCAGCTTAGGTCTAGCGGGGGGTTTAGTAGCCAAAAACATTCAGTACTTC.

The chain employs TRBV7-2 and TRBJ2-7; no clear D gene. CDR1 and CDR2 (germline): SGHTA, FQGNSA. There are 13 residues in the CDR3. V lost 7 bases and J 3 bases, leaving 13 bases between the germline ends. The CDR3 nucleotides read TGTGCCAGCAACCCCCCCACAAACTACGAGCAGTACTTC. Encoded protein: CASNPPTNYEQYF.